This paragraph covers one T cell receptor beta chain sequence. Its antigen is still unknown. Primers included in the PCR were 60 Vbeta and 13 Jbeta primers. Here immunoSEQ multiplex PCR was the method, and the copy in TCRdb shows in-frame clones only, minus some. In the table there are more than 85,000 clones, about 75% of which are singletons. The sample is drawn from a study of cytomegalovirus exposure and HLA in healthy donors. Study summary: Counted in an early data release were about 85 million unique TCRs from HLA-typed donors.

Study findings and constraints: Analyzed later, most CMV-associated TCR beta chains appeared HLA-restricted. As a later analysis showed, a missense DCLRE1C variant was linked to trimming of TCR beta V- and J-genes.

V shed 0 bases and J 2 bases; nucleotides not matched to a gene: 6. In germline, CDR1 is LNHNV, CDR2 YYDKDF (reference sequence). This CDR3 region has 18 residues. Sequenced input: PBMCs. V gene TRBV15 combines with J gene TRBJ2-1, with 11 bases matching TRBD2. The receptor's source is a woman between 18 and 29 years old in good health and CMV-seropositive. The CDR3 sequence is CATSRDRGTSGTYNEQFF. The CDR3 DNA is TGTGCCACCAGCAGAGATAGGGGGACTAGCGGCACCTACAATGAGCAGTTCTTC. The full variable domain, completed using reference TRBV15 and TRBJ2-1, is DAMVIQNPRYQVTQFGKPVTLSCSQTLNHNVMYWYQQKSSQAPKLLFHYYDKDFNNEADTPDNFQSRRPNTSFCFLDIRSPGLGDTAMYLCATSRDRGTSGTYNEQFFGPGTRLTVL.